The T cell receptor (beta chain) under discussion was sequenced for a study of shared clonotypes between healthy human individuals. Study-wide results and caveats: Among non-shared clonotypes, generation probabilities were lower than among those shared by all four donors.

Trimming shortened V by 6 bases and J by 5 bases, and 10 bases separated the two germline ends. CDR3 size: 12 residues. Germline V gene sequence: CDR1 MDHEN, CDR2 SYDVKM. Of note for this clone: Its antigen is as yet unknown.

Some 28,000 T cell genomes (around 190 ng DNA) went into each sorted-subset replicate. Method: immunoSEQ multiplex PCR; TCRdb's copy keeps in-frame clones and lacks some. Here the sample spans over a million clones, approximately 98.5% being singletons. The rearrangement joins TRBV28 to TRBJ2-5; tentatively, D is TRBD2 (5 bases). The clonotype comes from a man aged 30 to 45 in good health. The sample comprised naive CD4+ T cells sorted from blood. Subset meaning: CD45RA+ positively selected. CDR3 residues: CASRVGGETQYF. The CDR3 DNA sequence: TGTGCCAGCAGAGTGGGCGGGGAGACCCAGTACTTC.